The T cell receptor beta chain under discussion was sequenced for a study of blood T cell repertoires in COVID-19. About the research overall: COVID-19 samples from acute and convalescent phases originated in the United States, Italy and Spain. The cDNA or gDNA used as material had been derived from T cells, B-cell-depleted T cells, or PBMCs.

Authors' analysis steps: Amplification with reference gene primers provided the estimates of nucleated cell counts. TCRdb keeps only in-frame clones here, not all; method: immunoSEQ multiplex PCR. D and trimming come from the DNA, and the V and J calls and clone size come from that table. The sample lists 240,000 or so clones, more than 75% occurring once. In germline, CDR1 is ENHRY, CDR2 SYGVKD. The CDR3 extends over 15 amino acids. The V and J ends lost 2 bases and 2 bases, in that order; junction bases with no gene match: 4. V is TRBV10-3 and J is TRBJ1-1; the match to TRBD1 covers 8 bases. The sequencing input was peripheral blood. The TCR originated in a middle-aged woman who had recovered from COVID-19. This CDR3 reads CAISEGTGTNTEAFF. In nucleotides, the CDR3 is TGTGCCATCAGTGAGGGGACAGGAACCAACACTGAAGCTTTCTTT.